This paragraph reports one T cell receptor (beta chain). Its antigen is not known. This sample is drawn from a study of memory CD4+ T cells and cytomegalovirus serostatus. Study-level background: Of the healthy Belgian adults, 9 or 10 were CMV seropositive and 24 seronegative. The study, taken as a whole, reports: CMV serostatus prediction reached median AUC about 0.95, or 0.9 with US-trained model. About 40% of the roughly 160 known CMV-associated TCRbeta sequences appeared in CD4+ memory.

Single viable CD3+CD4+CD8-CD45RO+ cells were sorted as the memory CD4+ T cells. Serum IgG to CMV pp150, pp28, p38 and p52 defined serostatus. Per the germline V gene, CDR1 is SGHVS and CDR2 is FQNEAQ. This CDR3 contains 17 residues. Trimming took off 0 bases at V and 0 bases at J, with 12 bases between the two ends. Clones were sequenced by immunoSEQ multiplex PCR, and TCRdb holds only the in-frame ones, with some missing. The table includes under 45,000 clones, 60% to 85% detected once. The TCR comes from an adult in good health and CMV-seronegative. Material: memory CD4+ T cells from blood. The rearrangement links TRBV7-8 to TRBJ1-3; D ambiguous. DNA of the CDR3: TGTGCCAGCAGCTTAGCCCCAGACCCGAGCTCTGGAAACACCATATATTTT. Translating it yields CASSLAPDPSSGNTIYF.